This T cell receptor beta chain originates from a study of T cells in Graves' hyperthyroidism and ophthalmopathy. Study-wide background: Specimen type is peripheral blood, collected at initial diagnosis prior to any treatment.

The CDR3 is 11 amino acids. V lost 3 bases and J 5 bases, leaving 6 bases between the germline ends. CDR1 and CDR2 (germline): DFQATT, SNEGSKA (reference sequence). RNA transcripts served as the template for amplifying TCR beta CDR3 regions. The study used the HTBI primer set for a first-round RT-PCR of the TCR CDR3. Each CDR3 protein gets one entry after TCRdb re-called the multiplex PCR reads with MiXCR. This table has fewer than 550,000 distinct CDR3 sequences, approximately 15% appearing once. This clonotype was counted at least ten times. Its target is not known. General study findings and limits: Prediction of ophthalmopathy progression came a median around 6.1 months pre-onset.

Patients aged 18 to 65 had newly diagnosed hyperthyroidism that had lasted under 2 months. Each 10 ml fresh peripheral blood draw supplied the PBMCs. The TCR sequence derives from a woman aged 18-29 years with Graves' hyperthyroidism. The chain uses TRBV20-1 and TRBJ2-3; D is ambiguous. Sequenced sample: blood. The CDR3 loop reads CSARSLDTQYF. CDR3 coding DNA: TGCAGTGCTAGGAGTTTAGATACGCAGTATTTT.